This TCR beta chain came from a study of neoadjuvant nivolumab and ipilimumab in lung cancer. The data were produced by immunoSEQ multiplex PCR, yet TCRdb's version contains in-frame clones alone and is incomplete. This sample yields 3,500 to 4,500 clones, of which roughly 73% are seen a single time; roughly 13% belongs to the top ten. The CDR3 length is 13 residues. The V end was cut by 3 bases, the J end by 6 bases, with 11 bases between. The germline gives CDR1 SGHTA, CDR2 FQGNSA. The chain uses TRBV7-2 and TRBJ1-2; no firm D call. The source material was adjacent normal lung tissue, sampled after neoadjuvant nivolumab, alone or with ipilimumab, at or shortly before surgery. The receptor was derived from an adult with non-small cell lung cancer. The CDR3 sequence is CASSFQPEDGYTF. CDR3 DNA sequence: TGTGCCAGCAGCTTCCAACCCGAGGATGGCTACACCTTC.